What follows describes a single T cell receptor (beta chain). The data are from a study of blood T cell repertoires in COVID-19. Per the original data handling: It was from reference gene primer amplification that nucleated cell counts were estimated. Libraries were prepared by immunoSEQ multiplex PCR; TCRdb keeps only in-frame clonotypes and omits some of them. V, J and clone size were drawn from that table, and D and trimming were deduced from the DNA. The sample consists of 250,000 to 350,000 clones, 75% to 90% of them appearing once. This CDR3 has 15 amino acids. Trimming removed 6 bases from V and 2 bases from J; junction bases left unmatched: 4. CDR1 is SNHLY, CDR2 FYNNEI, per germline.

This sequence originates from a man between 18 and 29 years old with active or convalescent COVID-19. J is TRBJ2-7 and V is TRBV2, with 13 bases aligning to TRBD2. Sequences were obtained from peripheral blood. CDR3 region: CASSVGTSGTYEQYF. As DNA, the CDR3 is TGTGCCAGCAGCGTAGGGACTAGCGGGACCTACGAGCAGTACTTC.